This TCR beta chain was sequenced for a study of somatic mutations in cytotoxic T cells in rheumatoid arthritis. Points from the study as a whole: Significant differences in CD8+ T-cell clonality were not found between rheumatoid arthritis patients and healthy controls (age-matched).

V shed 5 bases, J shed 1 base, and the junction held 5 bases outside the gene matches. This CDR3 comprises 15 residues. Germline V lookup: CDR1 MNHNS, CDR2 SASEGT. By positive magnetic bead selection, CD4+ and CD8+ cells were isolated, and their purity was checked by flow cytometry. Profiled with immunoSEQ multiplex PCR; TCRdb holds only in-frame clones, not every one. Among about 10,000 clones listed, around 89% were seen once. This clone was observed a single time. The target antigen is unknown. This chain connects TRBV6-1 to TRBJ2-5; TRBD2 matches at 9 bases. Sample: CD4+ T cells sorted from blood. The TCR originated in a woman younger than 30 with rheumatoid arthritis. As DNA, the CDR3 is TGTGCCAGCAGTAGGGCGGGGGGGCTCCAAGAGACCCAGTACTTC. Its protein product is CASSRAGGLQETQYF.